This entry describes one T cell receptor beta chain. The antigen is unknown. V lost 5 bases to trimming and J lost 7 bases; unmatched junction nucleotides: 8. Germline lookup yields CDR1 MDHEN and CDR2 SYDVKM. The CDR3 sequence is 14 residues long. The data originate from a study of radiotherapy plus CTLA-4 blockade in lung cancer. Overall study: Around 19% of enrolled patients responded objectively, and 31% had disease control.

Findings of the study overall: Clones of tumor-derived TCRs expanded in blood after radiotherapy plus ipilimumab.

The assay was immunoSEQ multiplex PCR, and TCRdb's table has in-frame clones only and misses some. The sample lists around 77,000 clones; 74% were seen once. Treatment of patients with chemo-refractory metastatic non-small-cell lung cancer consisted of focal radiation plus CTLA-4 blockade with ipilimumab. Sequencing was performed on peripheral blood, taken from a patient treated with radiotherapy plus ipilimumab. The sequence derives from a human donor with non-small cell lung cancer whose response to radiotherapy plus ipilimumab could not be evaluated. This chain links TRBV28 with TRBJ1-1, with 9 bases matching TRBD1. CDR3 loop: CASSPSGTGREAFF. CDR3 in DNA: TGTGCCAGCAGTCCCTCCGGGACAGGGCGTGAAGCTTTCTTT.